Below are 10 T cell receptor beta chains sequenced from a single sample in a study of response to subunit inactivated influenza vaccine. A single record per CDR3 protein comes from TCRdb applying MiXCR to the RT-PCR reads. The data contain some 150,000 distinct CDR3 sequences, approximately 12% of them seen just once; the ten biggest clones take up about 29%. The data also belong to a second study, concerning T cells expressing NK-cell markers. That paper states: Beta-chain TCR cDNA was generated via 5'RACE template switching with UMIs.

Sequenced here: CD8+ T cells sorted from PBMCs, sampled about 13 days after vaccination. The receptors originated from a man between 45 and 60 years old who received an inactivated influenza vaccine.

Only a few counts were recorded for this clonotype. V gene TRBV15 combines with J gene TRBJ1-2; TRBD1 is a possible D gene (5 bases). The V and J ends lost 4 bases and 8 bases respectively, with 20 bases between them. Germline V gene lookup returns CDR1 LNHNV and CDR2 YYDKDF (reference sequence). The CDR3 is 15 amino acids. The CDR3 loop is CATSTRDRPLEGYTF. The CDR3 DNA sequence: TGTGCCACCAGCACCCGGGACCGCCCATTAGAGGGCTACACCTTC.

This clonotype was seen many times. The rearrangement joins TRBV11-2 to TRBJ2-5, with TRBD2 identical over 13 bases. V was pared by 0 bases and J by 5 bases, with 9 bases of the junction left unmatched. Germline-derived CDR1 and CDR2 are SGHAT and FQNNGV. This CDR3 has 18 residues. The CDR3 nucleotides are TGTGCCAGCAGCTTAGATCCTTCGACTAGCGGGGGGACGGAGACCCAGTACTTC. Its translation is CASSLDPSTSGGTETQYF. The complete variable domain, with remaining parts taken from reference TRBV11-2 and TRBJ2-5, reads EAGVAQSPRYKIIEKRQSVAFWCNPISGHATLYWYQQILGQGPKLLIQFQNNGVVDDSQLPKDRFSAERLKGVDSTLKIQPAKLEDSAVYLCASSLDPSTSGGTETQYFGPGTRLLVL.

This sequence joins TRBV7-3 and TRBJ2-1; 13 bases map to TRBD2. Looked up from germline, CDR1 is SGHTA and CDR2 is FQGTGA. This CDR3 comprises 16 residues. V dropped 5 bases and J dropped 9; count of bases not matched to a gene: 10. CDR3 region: CASSLILAGGETEQFF. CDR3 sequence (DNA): TGTGCCAGCAGCCTTATACTAGCGGGAGGGGAAACTGAGCAGTTCTTC. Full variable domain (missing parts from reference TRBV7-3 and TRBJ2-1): GAGVSQTPSNKVTEKGKYVELRCDPISGHTALYWYRQSLGQGPEFLIYFQGTGAADDSGLPNDRFFAVRPEGSVSTLKIQRTERGDSAVYLCASSLILAGGETEQFFGPGTRLTVL.

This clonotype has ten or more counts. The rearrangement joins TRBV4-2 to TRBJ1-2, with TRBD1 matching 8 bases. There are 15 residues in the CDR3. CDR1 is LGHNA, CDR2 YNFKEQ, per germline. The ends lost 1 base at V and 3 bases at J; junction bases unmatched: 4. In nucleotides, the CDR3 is TGTGCCAGCAGCCAAGTGACAGGGGCGGACTATGGCTACACCTTC. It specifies CASSQVTGADYGYTF.

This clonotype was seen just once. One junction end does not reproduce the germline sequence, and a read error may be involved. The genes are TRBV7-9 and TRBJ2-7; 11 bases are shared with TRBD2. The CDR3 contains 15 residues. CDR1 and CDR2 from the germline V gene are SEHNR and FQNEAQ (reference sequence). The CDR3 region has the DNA TGTGGCAGCAGCTTTACTAGCGGGAGACCCTACGAGCAGTACTTC. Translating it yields CGSSFTSGRPYEQYF.

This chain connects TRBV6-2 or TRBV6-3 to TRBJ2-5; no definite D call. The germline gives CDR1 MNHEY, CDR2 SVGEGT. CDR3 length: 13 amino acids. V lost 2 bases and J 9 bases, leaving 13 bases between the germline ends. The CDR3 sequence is CASSYGTLTAQYF. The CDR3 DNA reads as TGTGCCAGCAGTTACGGTACACTCACCGCCCAGTACTTC.

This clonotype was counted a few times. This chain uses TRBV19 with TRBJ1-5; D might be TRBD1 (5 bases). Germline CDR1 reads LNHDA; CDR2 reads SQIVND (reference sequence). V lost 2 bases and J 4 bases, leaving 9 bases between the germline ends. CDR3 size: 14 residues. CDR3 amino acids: CASSIIGGNQPQHF. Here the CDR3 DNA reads TGTGCCAGTAGTATAATTGGGGGAAATCAGCCCCAGCATTTT.

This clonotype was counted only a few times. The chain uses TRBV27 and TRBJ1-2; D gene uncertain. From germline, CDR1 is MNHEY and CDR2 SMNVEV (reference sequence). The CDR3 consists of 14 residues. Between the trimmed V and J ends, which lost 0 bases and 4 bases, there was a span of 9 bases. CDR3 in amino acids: CASSLSGIGYGYTF. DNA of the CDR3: TGTGCCAGCAGTTTATCAGGGATAGGCTATGGCTACACCTTC.

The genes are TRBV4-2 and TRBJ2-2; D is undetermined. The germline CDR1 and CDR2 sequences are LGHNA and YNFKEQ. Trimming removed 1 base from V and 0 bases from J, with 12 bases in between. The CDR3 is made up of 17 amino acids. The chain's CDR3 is CASSQGPRETNTGELFF. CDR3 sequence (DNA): TGTGCCAGCAGCCAAGGACCGCGCGAAACGAACACCGGGGAGCTGTTTTTT.

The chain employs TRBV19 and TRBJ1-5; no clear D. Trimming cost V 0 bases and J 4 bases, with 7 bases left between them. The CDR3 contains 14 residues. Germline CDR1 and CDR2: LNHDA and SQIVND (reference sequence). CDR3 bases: TGTGCCAGTAGTATAGAGAGCGTAAATCAGCCCCAGCATTTT. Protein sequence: CASSIESVNQPQHF.